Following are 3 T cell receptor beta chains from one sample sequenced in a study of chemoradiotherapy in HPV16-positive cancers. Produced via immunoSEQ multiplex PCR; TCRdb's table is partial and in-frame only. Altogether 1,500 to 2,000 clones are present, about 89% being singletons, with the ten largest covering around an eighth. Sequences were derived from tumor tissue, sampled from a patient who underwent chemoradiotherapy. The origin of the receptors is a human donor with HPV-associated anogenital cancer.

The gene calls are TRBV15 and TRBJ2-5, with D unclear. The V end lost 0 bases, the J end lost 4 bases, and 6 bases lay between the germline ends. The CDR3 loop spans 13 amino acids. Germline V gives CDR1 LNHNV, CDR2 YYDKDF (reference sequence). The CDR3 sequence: CATSRDRRETQYF. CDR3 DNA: TGTGCCACCAGCAGAGATCGTCGAGAGACCCAGTACTTC.

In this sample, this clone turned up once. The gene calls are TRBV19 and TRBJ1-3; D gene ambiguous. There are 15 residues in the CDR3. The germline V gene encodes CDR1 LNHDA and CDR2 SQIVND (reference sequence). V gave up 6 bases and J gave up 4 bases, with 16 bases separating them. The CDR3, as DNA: TGTGCCAGTAGCCCCAACTTGGTCGGGGGAAACACCATATATTTT. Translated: CASSPNLVGGNTIYF.

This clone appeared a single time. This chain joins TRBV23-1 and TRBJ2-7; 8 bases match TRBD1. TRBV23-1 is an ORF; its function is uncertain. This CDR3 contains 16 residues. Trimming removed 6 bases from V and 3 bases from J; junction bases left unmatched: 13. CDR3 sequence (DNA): TGCGCCAGCAGAACAGGACAGGGCTCGTACAACTACGAGCAGTACTTC. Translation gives CASRTGQGSYNYEQYF.